These 7 T cell receptor beta chains were all obtained from the same sample, sequenced in a study of CD8+ T cells in alopecia areata. Following extraction, RNA underwent reverse transcription to cDNA, which served as the sequencing template. Only in-frame clones appear in the TCRdb table, and some are missing; sequencing was by immunoSEQ multiplex PCR. Counted here are 110,000 or so clones, around 54% occurring once; the ten biggest clones make up about 3.7%. The treatment: oral pan-JAK inhibitor, 5-10 mg twice daily. The source was CD4+ T cells sorted from blood, collected at week 24, from a patient treated with tofacitinib. These receptors were taken from a human donor with alopecia areata.

This clone was detected a few times. The chain combines TRBV29-1 with TRBJ2-7; TRBD2 matches 7 bases. Unmatched junction bases numbered 2, after V lost 1 base and J lost 5 bases. This CDR3 comprises 12 residues. From germline, CDR1 is SQVTM and CDR2 ANQGSEA. The CDR3 reads CSVEVGGNEQYF. CDR3 coding DNA: TGCAGCGTTGAAGTGGGGGGGAACGAGCAGTACTTC.

The genes are TRBV15 and TRBJ2-7; possible D gene TRBD1, 6 bases. V lost 0 bases and J 4 bases, leaving 7 bases between the germline ends. The CDR3 spans 13 residues. Germline CDR1 reads LNHNV; CDR2 reads YYDKDF (reference sequence). CDR3 coding DNA: TGTGCCACCAGCAGAGAGAGGGGGTACGAGCAGTACTTC. Its protein is CATSRERGYEQYF. Variable domain in full (rest from reference TRBV15 and TRBJ2-7): DAMVIQNPRYQVTQFGKPVTLSCSQTLNHNVMYWYQQKSSQAPKLLFHYYDKDFNNEADTPDNFQSRRPNTSFCFLDIRSPGLGDTAMYLCATSRERGYEQYFGPGTRLTVT.

This clone was picked up a small number of times. The chain combines TRBV4-2 with TRBJ2-3; no firm D call. V gave up 0 bases and J gave up 0 bases, with 13 bases separating them. Per the germline V gene, CDR1 is LGHNA and CDR2 is YNFKEQ. This CDR3 region has 17 residues. The CDR3 spells CASSQEVARLSTDTQYF. In DNA, the CDR3 is TGTGCCAGCAGCCAAGAGGTAGCCCGATTAAGCACAGATACGCAGTATTTT.

This chain connects TRBV5-6 to TRBJ2-1, with D hard to call. Trimming took 0 bases from V and 6 from J, leaving 1 base between them. The CDR3 is 11 residues long. Germline values: CDR1 SGHDT, CDR2 YYEEEE. CDR3 loop: CASSLGNEQFF. CDR3 nucleotide sequence: TGTGCCAGCAGCTTGGGCAATGAGCAGTTCTTC.

This rearrangement joins TRBV2 to TRBJ1-2, with D possibly matching TRBD1 (6 bases). This CDR3 contains 14 residues. CDR1 SNHLY and CDR2 FYNNEI come from the germline V gene. V was trimmed by 4 bases and J by 2 bases, leaving 11 bases between them. This CDR3 is CASSAGTGNYGYTF. As DNA, the CDR3 is TGTGCCAGCAGTGCCGGTACAGGGAACTATGGCTACACCTTC.

J is TRBJ2-7 and V is TRBV30, with TRBD1 identical over 7 bases. The CDR3 loop spans 12 amino acids. Germline V gene lookup returns CDR1 GTSNPN and CDR2 SVGIG (reference sequence). V lost 4 bases to trimming and J lost 3 bases; unmatched junction nucleotides: 3. The CDR3 spells CAWNRGLYEQYF. In DNA form, the CDR3 reads TGTGCCTGGAACAGGGGCCTCTACGAGCAGTACTTC.

Only a few counts were recorded for this clone. CDR3 in DNA: TGCAGCGCGAGACCTCAGACAGGCTATGGCTACACCTTC. Translated, it gives CSARPQTGYGYTF. The chain has TRBV29-1 and TRBJ1-2, with TRBD1 as a possible D gene (6 bases). Germline CDR1 is SQVTM and CDR2 is ANQGSEA. The CDR3 spans 13 residues. V lost 7 bases and J 4 bases, leaving 16 bases between the germline ends.